Shown below are 5 T cell receptor beta chains from a single sample sequenced in a study of blood T cell repertoires in COVID-19. Profiled with immunoSEQ multiplex PCR; TCRdb holds only in-frame clones, not every one. The sample contains about 280,000 clones, 75% to 90% of which appear only once. Sequenced material: peripheral blood. These receptors were obtained from a woman in her twenties or thirties with active or convalescent COVID-19.

J is TRBJ2-5 and V is TRBV7-2; TRBD1 might be the D (6 bases). The CDR3 spans 15 residues. Trimming cost V 0 bases and J 4 bases, with 12 bases left between them. Per germline, CDR1 SGHTA and CDR2 FQGNSA. The CDR3 spells CASSLAGQGLETQYF. CDR3 DNA: TGTGCCAGCAGCTTAGCAGGGCAGGGGCTAGAGACCCAGTACTTC.

The V call is TRBV18, the J call TRBJ2-2; 11 bases are a match to TRBD1. This CDR3 comprises 15 residues. Germline CDR1 and CDR2: KGHSH and LQKENI. The junction had 4 bases not matched to a gene; V was cut back by 3 bases and J by 7 bases. This CDR3 is CASSPGQGAFGELFF. CDR3 nucleotide sequence: TGTGCCAGCTCACCTGGACAGGGGGCCTTCGGGGAGCTGTTTTTT.

The chain has TRBV12-3 or TRBV12-4 and TRBJ1-1, with 7 bases lining up with TRBD1. The CDR3 consists of 13 residues. The J segment lost 2 bases and the V segment lost 5 bases, leaving 2 bases of the junction unmatched. The CDR3 reads CASSDRVNTEAFF. The CDR3 DNA sequence: TGTGCCAGCAGTGACAGGGTAAACACTGAAGCTTTCTTT.

The V gene is TRBV18, the J gene TRBJ2-3; 9 bases fit TRBD1. Germline CDR1 reads KGHSH; CDR2 reads LQKENI. The length of the CDR3 is 16 residues. V lost 0 bases to trimming and J lost 4 bases; unmatched junction nucleotides: 5. The CDR3 DNA reads TGTGCCAGCTCACCACCTGGGACAGGGTTCTCAGATACGCAGTATTTT. It yields the protein CASSPPGTGFSDTQYF. Together with reference TRBV18 and TRBJ2-3, the CDR3 gives the full variable domain: NAGVMQNPRHLVRRRGQEARLRCSPMKGHSHVYWYRQLPEEGLKFMVYLQKENIIDESGMPKERFSAEFPKEGPSILRIQQVVRGDSAAYFCASSPPGTGFSDTQYFGPGTRLTVL.

The gene calls are TRBV27 and TRBJ1-2; 11 nucleotides align to TRBD1. V shed 2 bases and J 7 bases; nucleotides not matched to a gene: 3. CDR1 is MNHEY, CDR2 SMNVEV, per germline (reference sequence). The CDR3 spans 14 residues. The CDR3 nucleotides are TGTGCCAGCAGTTTACGGACAGGGGGCGGTGGCTACACCTTC. Encoded protein: CASSLRTGGGGYTF.